These 10 T cell receptor beta chains came from one sample sequenced in a study of T-cell memory formation after mild COVID-19. TCRdb reprocessed the 5' RACE reads with MiXCR, giving one entry per CDR3 protein. The sample carries 140,000 or so distinct CDR3 sequences, 11% to 15% recorded once. The sequenced sample was PBMCs or a T cell subset sorted from them (not recorded which). Receptor source: an adult woman who had mild COVID-19 (a few samples of this study predate the infection). Cell type and time point are not known.

This clonotype was seen at least ten times. V gene TRBV7-9 combines with J gene TRBJ2-7; D uncertain. Germline V CDR1 and CDR2: SEHNR, FQNEAQ (reference sequence). V was cut by 4 bases and J by 0 bases, with 4 bases left in between. The CDR3 sequence is 12 residues long. CDR3 nucleotide sequence: TGTGCCAGCAGCTCTAGCTCCTACGAGCAGTACTTC. Translating it yields CASSSSSYEQYF.

A note on this clonotype: A read error may produce the germline difference seen at one junction end. The gene calls are TRBV5-5 and TRBJ1-5; a weak D match, TRBD1 (5 bases). Germline V gives CDR1 SGHKS, CDR2 YYEKEE (reference sequence). The CDR3 runs 16 residues. The CDR3 coding sequence is TGTGCCTGCAGCTTGGATACGGGACGGACGAATCAGCCCCAGCATTTT. This translates into CACSLDTGRTNQPQHF.

Only a few counts were recorded for this clonotype. The gene calls are TRBV11-2 and TRBJ2-7, with D tentatively TRBD1 (7 bases). CDR3 length: 16 amino acids. Germline lookup yields CDR1 SGHAT and CDR2 FQNNGV. V lost 3 bases to trimming and J lost 2 bases, with 17 bases between them. In nucleotides, the CDR3 is TGTGCCAGCAGCTTGGGGGGACAGTATTTAACCTACGAGCAGTACTTC. This encodes CASSLGGQYLTYEQYF.

CDR3 protein: CASSQDSSLAGLIYNEQFF. Written as DNA, the CDR3 is TGCGCCAGCAGCCAAGATAGTTCGCTAGCGGGATTGATCTACAATGAGCAGTTCTTC. This chain connects TRBV4-3 to TRBJ2-1; 9 bases are a match to TRBD2. Unmatched junction bases numbered 12, after V lost 0 bases and J lost 3 bases. This CDR3 contains 19 residues. From germline, CDR1 is LGHNA and CDR2 YSLEER.

This clonotype was recorded a few times. The rearrangement links TRBV29-1 to TRBJ2-1; 7 bases agree with TRBD2. The CDR3 spans 17 residues. CDR1 and CDR2 (germline): SQVTM, ANQGSEA. V was clipped by 4 bases and J by 0 bases; unmatched bases: 12. This CDR3 reads CSVGGLADYSSYNEQFF. The CDR3 DNA sequence: TGCAGCGTTGGAGGCCTAGCGGATTATAGCTCCTACAATGAGCAGTTCTTC.

This clonotype showed up many times. The chain has TRBV7-2 and TRBJ1-1, with D perhaps matching TRBD1 (6 bases). The V end lost 5 bases, the J end lost 3 bases, and 10 bases lay between the germline ends. Germline CDR1 reads SGHTA; CDR2 reads FQGNSA. The CDR3 covers 13 residues. The CDR3 coding sequence is TGTGCCAGCAGCCTAGGGGGGGACACTGAAGCTTTCTTT. Translating gives CASSLGGDTEAFF.

This clonotype was seen a few times. Sequence at one end of the junction differs from germline and may be a read error. V gene TRBV7-9 combines with J gene TRBJ1-1; no firm D call. Per the germline V gene, CDR1 is SEHNR and CDR2 is FQNEAQ (reference sequence). This CDR3 has 11 residues. The CDR3 loop reads CASGKEGEALF. The CDR3 DNA reads TGTGCCAGCGGGAAAGAGGGTGAAGCCCTCTTT.

The chain recombines TRBV5-1 with TRBJ2-7; TRBD2 agrees at 7 bases. The CDR3 covers 15 residues. Germline V gene lookup returns CDR1 SGHRS and CDR2 YFSETQ. Unmatched junction bases numbered 4, after V lost 1 base and J lost 0 bases. This CDR3 reads CASSLTGTNSYEQYF. CDR3 nucleotides: TGCGCCAGCAGCTTGACCGGGACTAACTCCTACGAGCAGTACTTC.

This clonotype was detected a few times. This chain joins TRBV4-1 and TRBJ2-1; no clear D gene. The ends were cut back, 2 bases at V and 4 bases at J, with 9 bases in the middle. Germline V gene data show CDR1 as MGHRA and CDR2 as YSYEKL. The CDR3 has 14 amino acids. The CDR3 bases are TGCGCCAGCAGCCAATCTACGGCGTACAATGAGCAGTTCTTC. Its translation: CASSQSTAYNEQFF.

Only a few counts were recorded for this clonotype. The rearrangement uses TRBV5-1 and TRBJ2-1, with D possibly TRBD2 on 6 matching bases. Germline V gives CDR1 SGHRS, CDR2 YFSETQ. This CDR3 spans 15 amino acids. The V end was cut by 5 bases, the J end by 5 bases, with 17 bases between. Written as DNA, the CDR3 is TGCGCCAGCAGTTTGACTAGTAAACGAGACAATGAGCAGTTCTTC. This gives the protein CASSLTSKRDNEQFF.